This T cell receptor (beta chain) was sequenced during a study of metastatic and nonmetastatic thyroid tumors. For this clone: As yet, its antigen is unknown. This could be a read error, since a much larger clone is one nucleotide away.

Study-level points and caveats: Versus benign nodules, malignant thyroid tumors reportedly had significantly higher TCR beta diversity, in blood and tumor.

The CDR3 spans 15 residues. Trimming removed 7 bases at V and 0 bases at J, with 13 bases between. CDR1 is SGHRS and CDR2 is YFSETQ in the germline V gene. Per the authors' pipeline: The study's classifier, a distant-metastasis tool for papillary thyroid cancer, was built using CDR3 differences across clinicopathological groups. MiXCR re-clonotyped the PCR reads for TCRdb. None of the V and J calls come from the authors' own analysis; TCRdb made them. This sample has tens of thousands of clones, with under 15% found just once. Not a single patient had been given any form of treatment at any point before undergoing thyroid surgery.

This clonotype originated in a female donor with papillary thyroid cancer or a benign thyroid nodule (not recorded which). Some clones in this sample may be carry-over from other donors' samples. The sequencing sample was made of tumor tissue. The chain links TRBV5-1 to TRBJ2-2; D not certain. The CDR3 nucleotides are TGCGCCAGCCGCCGGTGGGTCACGAACACCGGGGAGCTGTTTTTT. This encodes CASRRWVTNTGELFF.